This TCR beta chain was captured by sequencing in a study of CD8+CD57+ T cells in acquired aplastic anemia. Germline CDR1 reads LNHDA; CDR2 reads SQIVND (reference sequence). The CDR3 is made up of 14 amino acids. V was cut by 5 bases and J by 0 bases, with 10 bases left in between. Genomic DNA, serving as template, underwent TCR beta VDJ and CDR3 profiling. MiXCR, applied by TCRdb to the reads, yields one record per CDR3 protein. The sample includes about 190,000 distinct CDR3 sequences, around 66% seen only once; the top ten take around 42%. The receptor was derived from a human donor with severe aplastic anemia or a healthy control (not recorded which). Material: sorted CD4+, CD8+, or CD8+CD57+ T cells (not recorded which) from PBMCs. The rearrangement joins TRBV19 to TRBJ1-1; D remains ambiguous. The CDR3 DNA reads TGTGCCAGTAGTTTCAACGCATTGAACACTGAAGCTTTCTTT. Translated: CASSFNALNTEAFF.